The source of this TCR beta chain is a study of blood T cell repertoires in COVID-19 (TCRdb year 2020). Study-level background: Samples from collaborators originated in the United States, Italy and Spain and spanned both the acute and convalescent phases of COVID-19. The prospective study material was composed of cDNA or gDNA derived from T cells, B-cell-depleted T cells, or PBMCs. Subjects who had been exposed to COVID-19, were actively infected with it, or had recovered from it provided the deeply sampled blood TCRbeta repertoires that made up the dataset. The repertoires were made available in a free public database intended to serve as a resource for research on the immune response to SARS-CoV-2. The samples were drawn from the first 160 participants of the ongoing ImmuneRACE study and from 950 to 1,500 subjects provided by 6 global collaborators. Nearly every sample came with metadata listing a de-identified subject ID, COVID-19 status, age in years and sex. Where available, HLA class I and class II types were obtained from metadata supplied by the sample provider rather than from assay-based typing.

Broad study findings and their caveats: Clinical and demographic metadata were provided uncurated, with the amount varying by source and participant.

One collaborating source in Seattle enrolled patients while the patients were actively infected and followed the patients over time throughout the course of disease. The collaborating institutions used their own protocols to collect whole blood in K2EDTA tubes. For TCRbeta analysis, collaborators shipped samples in one of three forms: frozen whole blood, isolated PBMCs, or DNA extracted from either of those sample types. The CDR3 holds 13 amino acids from the cysteine to the phenylalanine. Of all the DNA, just the CDR3 is kept, 39 bases in frame from base 1. Sequences SGHNT (CDR1) and YENEEA (CDR2) are obtained from the germline V gene. V is cut back by 3 bases and J by 10 bases, with 7 bases in the junction unmatched. TCRbeta CDR3 regions were amplified from genomic DNA by means of the immunoSEQ Assay, a bias-controlled multiplex PCR. In the source study's methods: The number of nucleated cells in each sample was estimated by amplification of reference gene primers within the assay. Sequence reads were collapsed and filtered to measure the absolute abundance of every unique TCRbeta CDR3 rearrangement. For each sample, productive Simpson clonality was calculated by taking the square root of Simpson's diversity index across productive rearrangements. This immuneACCESS table, as held by TCRdb, lists in-frame sequences with V and J called but not all clones. Of the missing ones, under half trace to an unresolved V gene in checked studies; the others have no known cause. D and trimming come from the DNA, and the V and J calls and clone size come from that table. The sample has roughly 160,000 clones on record, 84% of them singletons. Less than 3.5% of the sample belongs to the ten largest clones.

To note about this clone: Its recognized antigen is unknown. Base qualities are not at hand, and no much larger clone is one base apart.

The source material was peripheral blood. This receptor was taken from a woman of 80 years or more with COVID-19, enrolled during active disease. The chain is assembled from TRBV11-3 and TRBJ1-1, and TRBD1 aligns with 8 junction nucleotides. CDR3 region: CASSLAGTGRAFF. The DNA reads as follows: TGTGCCAGCAGCTTGGCCGGGACAGGTAGAGCTTTCTTT.